Shown below are 17 T cell receptor beta chains from a single sample sequenced in a study of shared clonotypes between healthy human individuals. Produced via immunoSEQ multiplex PCR; TCRdb's table is partial and in-frame only. The table has approximately 2.4 million clones, more than 90% seen once; the top ten hold approximately 0.13%. Material: naive CD4+ T cells sorted from blood. Subset indicated: CD45RA+ positively selected. These receptors originate from a man aged 18 to 30 in good health.

The rearrangement joins TRBV6-5 to TRBJ2-5, with D possibly being TRBD1 (5 bases). This CDR3 is 14 amino acids long. V was clipped by 1 base and J by 9 bases, with 15 bases between them. CDR1 MNHEY and CDR2 SVGAGI come from the germline V gene. CDR3 amino acids: CASSYYGLQGAQYF. In nucleotides, the CDR3 is TGTGCCAGCAGTTACTACGGCCTTCAAGGGGCCCAGTACTTC.

The chain recombines TRBV27 with TRBJ1-1; D unclear. The CDR3 length is 13 residues. Deletions cut 3 bases from V and 6 bases from J, with 11 bases between. Per the germline V gene, CDR1 is MNHEY and CDR2 is SMNVEV (reference sequence). CDR3 nucleotide sequence: TGTGCCAGCAGTTTCGCGCTTGGATCTGAAGCTTTCTTT. Its translation: CASSFALGSEAFF.

On this clone itself: Other DNA sequences from this sample encode an identical CDR3 as well. V is TRBV30 and J is TRBJ1-2; possible D gene TRBD1, 6 bases. Trimming cost V 0 bases and J 8 bases, with 10 bases left between them. From germline, CDR1 is GTSNPN and CDR2 SVGIG (reference sequence). There are 12 residues in the CDR3. CDR3 bases: TGTGCCTGGAGTGTACAGGGCGGGGGCTACACCTTC. Protein product: CAWSVQGGGYTF.

The genes are TRBV15 and TRBJ2-3, with D possibly matching TRBD2 (5 bases). CDR3 length: 14 residues. V was shortened by 3 bases and J by 4 bases, with 11 bases between the two germline ends. Germline values: CDR1 LNHNV, CDR2 YYDKDF (reference sequence). The CDR3: CATSRGESADTQYF. CDR3 in DNA: TGTGCCACCAGCAGGGGAGAGTCCGCAGATACGCAGTATTTT. Looking up the rest from reference TRBV15 and TRBJ2-3 gives the full variable domain: DAMVIQNPRYQVTQFGKPVTLSCSQTLNHNVMYWYQQKSSQAPKLLFHYYDKDFNNEADTPDNFQSRRPNTSFCFLDIRSPGLGDTAMYLCATSRGESADTQYFGPGTRLTVL.

The chain carries TRBV10-3 and TRBJ2-3; TRBD1 agrees at 7 bases. V trimming: 8 bases; J trimming: 2 bases; junction bases outside the gene matches: 7. The germline V gene has CDR1 ENHRY and CDR2 SYGVKD. The CDR3 runs 14 residues. CDR3 loop: CAIVPEGATDTQYF. In DNA form, the CDR3 reads TGTGCCATCGTCCCTGAGGGGGCCACAGATACGCAGTATTTT.

This clone was seen just once. The rearrangement uses TRBV25-1 and TRBJ1-1; 7 bases are shared with TRBD1. Germline lookup yields CDR1 MGHDK and CDR2 SYGVNS. The V segment lost 2 bases and the J segment 2 bases; nucleotides outside the gene matches: 5. The CDR3 sequence is 15 residues long. CDR3 protein: CASSEPGTANTEAFF. CDR3 bases: TGTGCCAGCAGTGAACCGGGGACAGCCAACACTGAAGCTTTCTTT. The variable domain in full, with the rest retrieved from reference TRBV25-1 and TRBJ1-1, is EADIYQTPRYLVIGTGKKITLECSQTMGHDKMYWYQQDPGMELHLIHYSYGVNSTEKGDLSSESTVSRIRTEHFPLTLESARPSHTSQYLCASSEPGTANTEAFFGQGTRLTVV.

This chain joins TRBV27 and TRBJ1-1; 8 positions agree with TRBD1. There are 16 residues in the CDR3. CDR1 and CDR2 (germline): MNHEY, SMNVEV (reference sequence). V was clipped by 2 bases and J by 6 bases; unmatched bases: 11. The CDR3 loop reads CASSLRQGLSRAEAFF. The CDR3, as DNA: TGTGCCAGCAGTTTACGACAGGGGCTCTCCAGGGCTGAAGCTTTCTTT.

A single count supports this clone. This chain uses TRBV27 with TRBJ2-3; either TRBD1 or TRBD2 may supply D (5 bases each). The CDR3 runs to 13 residues. Germline CDR1 MNHEY, CDR2 SMNVEV (reference sequence). Trimming removed 5 bases from V and 6 bases from J, with 12 bases in between. The CDR3 region has the DNA TGTGCCAGCAGTCGGGACCTCATGGATACGCAGTATTTT. Encoded protein: CASSRDLMDTQYF.

The chain carries TRBV6-5 and TRBJ1-6, with D possibly being TRBD1 (6 bases). Germline values: CDR1 MNHEY, CDR2 SVGAGI. CDR3 length: 12 residues. V was pared by 8 bases and J by 13 bases, with 15 bases between. The CDR3 sequence: CASFTGPGPLHF. The DNA of the CDR3 is TGTGCCAGCTTCACAGGGCCAGGTCCCCTCCACTTT.

This clone has a single count. V gene TRBV19 combines with J gene TRBJ1-2; 9 nucleotides match TRBD1. Per germline, CDR1 LNHDA and CDR2 SQIVND (reference sequence). This CDR3 spans 16 amino acids. J was trimmed by 2 bases and V by 7 bases; bases with no gene match: 11. CDR3 bases: TGTGCCAGTACCCCAACCAGAGGACAGGGGAACTATGGCTACACCTTC. This codes for CASTPTRGQGNYGYTF.

The chain recombines TRBV12-5 with TRBJ1-2; possibly TRBD1 for D (6 bases). V dropped 6 bases and J dropped 2 bases, with 7 bases sitting between them. Germline V CDR1 and CDR2: LGHNT, FRNRAP. The CDR3 covers 12 residues. The DNA for the CDR3 is TGTGCTAGTGGGACAGGAAACTATGGCTACACCTTC. Translation: CASGTGNYGYTF.

V and J are TRBV6-1 and TRBJ1-4; D not certain. There are 16 residues in the CDR3. Looked up from germline, CDR1 is MNHNS and CDR2 is SASEGT. V lost 4 bases and J lost 1, with 13 bases in between. The CDR3 loop is CASSAAIAGTNEKLFF. Written as DNA, the CDR3 is TGTGCCAGCAGTGCAGCCATCGCAGGAACTAATGAAAAACTGTTTTTT.

The gene calls are TRBV5-6 and TRBJ2-2, with D maybe TRBD2 (5 bases). V was clipped by 4 bases and J by 2 bases, with 15 bases between them. The CDR3 consists of 16 residues. The germline CDR1 and CDR2 sequences are SGHDT and YYEEEE. The CDR3 DNA sequence: TGTGCCAGCAGCCGCTATAACGGGATAAACACCGGGGAGCTGTTTTTT. Translating it yields CASSRYNGINTGELFF.

The rearrangement uses TRBV7-3 and TRBJ2-5, with 10 bases lining up with TRBD2. Trimming at V came to 5 bases and at J to 2 bases, leaving 5 bases not matched to a gene. The CDR3 spans 15 residues. The germline CDR1 and CDR2 sequences are SGHTA and FQGTGA. The CDR3 sequence: CASSAAGGQQETQYF. DNA of the CDR3: TGTGCCAGCAGCGCAGCGGGGGGGCAACAAGAGACCCAGTACTTC. Supplemented by reference TRBV7-3 and TRBJ2-5, the full variable domain reads GAGVSQTPSNKVTEKGKYVELRCDPISGHTALYWYRQSLGQGPEFLIYFQGTGAADDSGLPNDRFFAVRPEGSVSTLKIQRTERGDSAVYLCASSAAGGQQETQYFGPGTRLLVL.

As to this clone: In the same sample, other DNA sequences code for this CDR3. V usage is TRBV5-1 and J usage is TRBJ1-2; maybe TRBD1 (6 bases). CDR3 length: 14 residues. The V gene lost 0 bases and the J gene lost 3 bases, with 9 bases spanning the gap. Germline V gene lookup returns CDR1 SGHRS and CDR2 YFSETQ. The CDR3 nucleotides read TGCGCCAGCAGCTTGGAAGGGGGAGACTATGGCTACACCTTC. This codes for CASSLEGGDYGYTF.

V and J are TRBV5-4 and TRBJ1-1; the D is unclear. V lost 2 bases and J lost 7, with 21 bases in between. The CDR3 has 16 amino acids. In germline, CDR1 is SGHNT, CDR2 YYREEE (reference sequence). As DNA, the CDR3 is TGTGCCAGCAGCTTAGGTCTGAGAGCGGATATGATTGAAGCTTTCTTT. Residues: CASSLGLRADMIEAFF.

J is TRBJ1-1 and V is TRBV6-1; 7 bases fit TRBD1. V lost 3 bases to trimming and J lost 6 bases; unmatched junction nucleotides: 13. The CDR3 runs 16 residues. The V gene's germline CDR1 is MNHNS and CDR2 SASEGT. CDR3 region: CASSDLSTGRRAEAFF. As DNA, the CDR3 is TGTGCCAGCAGTGATTTGTCGACAGGGCGGAGGGCTGAAGCTTTCTTT.